The rows below give T cell receptor beta chains drawn from one sample of a study of low-dose radiotherapy and immunotherapy resistance in tumors. TCRdb re-called the reads with MiXCR, one entry per CDR3 protein. The sample yields 95,000 to 100,000 distinct CDR3 sequences, about a fifth seen once. This sample comprised PBMCs, obtained after low-dose radiotherapy plus immunotherapy. Receptor source: a male donor with prostate cancer. The CDR3 runs from the conserved cysteine through the conserved F or W. A D gene is named only where the DNA matches it firmly. Not all rows give a size; the values are once, few, many and, for expanded clones, a class.

.	15	TRBV10-3	.	TRBJ1-1	CAIREQSGFRTEAFF	TGTGCCATCAGAGAACAGTCAGGGTTCCGCACTGAAGCTTTCTTT
.	13	TRBV2	TRBD2	TRBJ2-7	CASDGLAGHEQYF	TGTGCCAGCGACGGACTAGCGGGACACGAGCAGTACTTC
many	11	TRBV19	.	TRBJ1-5	CATGKNQPQHF	TGTGCCACCGGAAAGAATCAGCCCCAGCATTTT
many	14	TRBV9	.	TRBJ1-5	CASSRGSGNQPQHF	TGTGCCAGCAGCCGAGGGTCGGGAAATCAGCCCCAGCATTTT
many	14	TRBV9	TRBD1	TRBJ1-5	CASSVGTGNQPQHF	TGTGCCAGCAGCGTAGGGACAGGGAATCAGCCCCAGCATTTT
many	15	TRBV7-2	.	TRBJ2-7	CASSPSGTFSYEQYF	TGTGCCAGCAGCCCGTCAGGAACCTTCTCCTACGAGCAGTACTTC
many	11	TRBV30	.	TRBJ2-7	CAWTASYEQYF	TGTGCCTGGACAGCCTCCTACGAGCAGTACTTC
many	13	TRBV12-3/TRBV12-4	.	TRBJ2-7	CASSYRPGYEQYF	TGTGCCAGCAGTTACCGTCCGGGTTACGAGCAGTACTTC
many	17	TRBV7-6	.	TRBJ2-3	CASSLGAGTGLGDTQYF	TGTGCCAGCAGCTTAGGAGCCGGGACGGGGCTCGGAGATACGCAGTATTTT
many	15	TRBV20-1	.	TRBJ2-2	CSARDKLTNTGELFF	TGCAGTGCTAGAGATAAGCTAACGAACACCGGGGAGCTGTTTTTT
.	14	TRBV19	.	TRBJ2-3	CASSMDWSTDTQYF	TGTGCCAGTAGTATGGACTGGAGCACAGATACGCAGTATTTT
many	11	TRBV28	.	TRBJ2-6	CGAYGANVLTF	TGCGGGGCTTATGGGGCCAACGTCCTGACTTTC
many	15	TRBV7-9	TRBD1	TRBJ2-1	CASSNTGGRVNEQFF	TGTGCCAGCAGTAATACAGGGGGCCGTGTGAATGAGCAGTTCTTC
.	13	TRBV10-3	TRBD1	TRBJ1-1	CAIRSGGGTEAFF	TGTGCCATCAGGTCAGGGGGCGGCACTGAAGCTTTCTTT
many	14	TRBV21-1	.	TRBJ1-4	CASVIGGRPEKLFF	TGTGCCAGCGTTATTGGAGGGAGGCCTGAAAAACTGTTTTTT
few	16	TRBV5-5	TRBD1	TRBJ1-6	CASSRTGGFYNSPLHF	TGTGCCAGCAGCCGGACAGGGGGTTTCTATAATTCACCCCTCCACTTT
few	15	TRBV7-2	TRBD2	TRBJ2-1	CASSFSRTSFNEQFF	TGTGCCAGCAGCTTCTCCCGGACTAGTTTTAATGAGCAGTTCTTC
many	13	TRBV29-1	.	TRBJ2-3	CSVALLTTDTQYF	TGCAGCGTTGCCTTATTGACCACAGATACGCAGTATTTT
many	18	TRBV20-1	.	TRBJ2-3	CSARDGGLGGRSTDTQYF	TGCAGTGCTAGAGATGGAGGCTTGGGGGGCCGAAGCACAGATACGCAGTATTTT
many	16	TRBV14	.	TRBJ1-6	CASSQEKGGGLSPLHF	TGTGCCAGCAGCCAAGAAAAAGGCGGGGGGTTATCACCCCTCCACTTT
many	16	TRBV6-5	TRBD2	TRBJ2-1	CASSSLTSTSYNEQFF	TGTGCCAGCAGTTCCTTGACTAGCACGTCCTACAATGAGCAGTTCTTC
many	16	TRBV18	.	TRBJ2-2	CATYRMATTNTGELFF	TGTGCCACCTACCGGATGGCTACCACGAACACCGGGGAGCTGTTTTTT
many	12	TRBV4-2	.	TRBJ2-7	CASSQEENEQYF	TGTGCCAGCAGCCAAGAAGAGAACGAGCAGTACTTC
many	13	TRBV12-3/TRBV12-4	.	TRBJ2-7	CASRAQGTYEQYF	TGTGCCAGCAGGGCACAGGGGACTTACGAGCAGTACTTC
many	14	TRBV25-1	.	TRBJ2-7	CASSDSPRSYEQYF	TGTGCCAGCAGTGATTCTCCAAGGTCCTACGAGCAGTACTTC
many	14	TRBV3-1	TRBD1	TRBJ1-1	CASSRDSENTEAFF	TGTGCCAGCAGCAGGGACAGCGAGAACACTGAAGCTTTCTTT
many	13	TRBV29-1	.	TRBJ1-3	CSVWGYPGNTIYF	TGCAGCGTTTGGGGATATCCTGGAAACACCATATATTTT
many	14	TRBV30	.	TRBJ2-2	CAWSVGTNTGELFF	TGTGCCTGGAGTGTCGGTACGAACACCGGGGAGCTGTTTTTT
.	15	TRBV2	TRBD1	TRBJ1-5	CASSLTGTGYQPQHF	TGTGCCAGCAGTCTTACCGGGACAGGGTATCAGCCCCAGCATTTT
many	14	TRBV11-2	.	TRBJ1-3	CASSTDGGGNTIYF	TGTGCCAGCAGCACGGACGGAGGTGGAAACACCATATATTTT
many	14	TRBV11-2	TRBD1	TRBJ2-5	CASSSGQLQETQYF	TGTGCCAGCAGCTCGGGACAGCTCCAAGAGACCCAGTACTTC
many	15	TRBV10-2	TRBD2	TRBJ2-2	CASSGLAGPLGELFF	TGCGCCAGCAGTGGACTAGCGGGGCCACTCGGGGAGCTGTTTTTT
.	14	TRBV5-1	.	TRBJ2-7	CASSHGGRAYEQYF	TGCGCCAGCAGCCATGGGGGTAGAGCCTACGAGCAGTACTTC
.	11	TRBV29-1	.	TRBJ2-5	CSVGVVETQYF	TGCAGCGTTGGAGTGGTTGAGACCCAGTACTTC
many	16	TRBV28	.	TRBJ2-3	CASSLERLESTDTQYF	TGTGCCAGCAGTTTAGAACGACTAGAAAGCACAGATACGCAGTATTTT
many	21	TRBV2	.	TRBJ2-3	CASSEAVPPPTRRGPWDTQYF	TGTGCCAGCAGTGAAGCAGTGCCCCCTCCGACACGTAGGGGACCTTGGGATACGCAGTATTTT
.	12	TRBV6-2/TRBV6-3	.	TRBJ2-7	CASRVDTYEQYF	TGTGCCAGCAGGGTGGACACCTACGAGCAGTACTTC
.	14	TRBV9	.	TRBJ1-1	CASSVAPEGAEAFF	TGTGCCAGCAGCGTAGCCCCAGAGGGGGCTGAAGCTTTCTTT
many	15	TRBV11-2	.	TRBJ2-2	CASSSLGAPEGELFF	TGTGCCAGCAGCTCCCTAGGGGCACCGGAGGGGGAGCTGTTTTTT
.	15	TRBV16	.	TRBJ1-1	CASSPPGNFNTEAFF	TGTGCCAGCAGCCCTCCCGGTAATTTCAACACTGAAGCTTTCTTT
many	16	TRBV6-6	.	TRBJ2-3	CASSPRRGGGTDTQYF	TGTGCCAGCAGCCCGAGGAGGGGCGGAGGCACAGATACGCAGTATTTT
many	15	TRBV5-1	TRBD2	TRBJ2-5	CASSLEAGAWETQYF	TGCGCCAGCAGCTTGGAAGCGGGGGCTTGGGAGACCCAGTACTTC
many	13	TRBV23-1	.	TRBJ2-2	CASSQKGAGELFF	TGCGCCAGCAGTCAAAAGGGGGCCGGGGAGCTGTTTTTT
few	13	TRBV23-1	.	TRBJ1-1	CASSQSINTEAFF	TGCGCCAGCAGTCAATCGATCAACACTGAAGCTTTCTTT
many	16	TRBV10-3	.	TRBJ1-2	CAISESLTEANYGYTF	TGTGCCATCAGTGAGTCCTTGACAGAAGCTAACTATGGCTACACCTTC
many	14	TRBV7-2	.	TRBJ2-2	CASSPDRTTGELFF	TGTGCCAGCAGCCCCGACCGGACCACCGGGGAGCTGTTTTTT